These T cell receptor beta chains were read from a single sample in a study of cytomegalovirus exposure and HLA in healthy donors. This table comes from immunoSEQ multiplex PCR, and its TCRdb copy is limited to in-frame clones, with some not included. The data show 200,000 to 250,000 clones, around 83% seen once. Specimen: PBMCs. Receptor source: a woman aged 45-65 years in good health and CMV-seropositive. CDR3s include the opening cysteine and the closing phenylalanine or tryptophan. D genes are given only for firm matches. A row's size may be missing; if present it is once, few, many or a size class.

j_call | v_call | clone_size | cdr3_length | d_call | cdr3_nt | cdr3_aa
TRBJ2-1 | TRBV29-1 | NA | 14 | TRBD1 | TGCAGCGTTGTGCGGACAGGGGTTGGTAATGAGCAGTTCTTC | CSVVRTGVGNEQFF
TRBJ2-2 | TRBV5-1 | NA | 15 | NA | TGCGCCAGCAGCTTGAGCCCCAAAAACACCGGGGAGCTGTTTTTT | CASSLSPKNTGELFF
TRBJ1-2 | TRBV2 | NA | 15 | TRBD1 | TGTGCCAGCAGGCAGGGACAGGGGGCTTATTGGGGCTACACCTTC | CASRQGQGAYWGYTF
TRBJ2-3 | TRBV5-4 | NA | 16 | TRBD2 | TGTGCCAGCAGCTCCAAGCGGGGGGGCAAGACAGATACGCAGTATTTT | CASSSKRGGKTDTQYF
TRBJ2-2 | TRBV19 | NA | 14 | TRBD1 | TGTGCCACCACAGGGGCCACGAACACCGGGGAGCTGTTTTTT | CATTGATNTGELFF
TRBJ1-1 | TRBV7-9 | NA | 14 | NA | TGTGCCAGCAGCTTAAGCGGGATGAACACTGAAGCTTTCTTT | CASSLSGMNTEAFF
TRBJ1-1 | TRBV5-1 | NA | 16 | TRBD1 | TGCGCCAGCAGCGCCCATACAGGGGCGATGAACACTGAAGCTTTCTTT | CASSAHTGAMNTEAFF
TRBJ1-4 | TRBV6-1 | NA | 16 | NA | TGTGCCAGCAGTGAAGCGCTCGGAGGGGTTCGTGAAAAACTGTTTTTT | CASSEALGGVREKLFF
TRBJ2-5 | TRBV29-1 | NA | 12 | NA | TGCAGCGTTTCTCGGGCGGGAGAGACCCAGTACTTC | CSVSRAGETQYF
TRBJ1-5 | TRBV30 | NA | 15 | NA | TGTGCCTACACCACAGGGTTATATAGCAATCAGCCCCAGCATTTT | CAYTTGLYSNQPQHF
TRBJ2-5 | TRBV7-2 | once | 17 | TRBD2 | TGTGCCAGCAGCCTCTCTTATGGGACTAGCGGGGGATCTGCCCAGTACTTC | CASSLSYGTSGGSAQYF
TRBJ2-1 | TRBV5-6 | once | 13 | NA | TGTGCCAGCAGCTTGCAGGGGAGCAATGAGCAGTTCTTC | CASSLQGSNEQFF
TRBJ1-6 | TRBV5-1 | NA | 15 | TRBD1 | TGCGCCAGCAGCTCAACAGGGGTAAATAATTCACCCCTCCACTTT | CASSSTGVNNSPLHF
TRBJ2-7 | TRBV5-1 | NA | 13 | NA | TGCGCCAGCAGAGTGAGCGTCTCCTACGAGCAGTACTTC | CASRVSVSYEQYF
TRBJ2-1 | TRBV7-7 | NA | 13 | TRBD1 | TGTGCCAGCAGCTTGGACAGGTTCGATGAGCAGTTCTTC | CASSLDRFDEQFF
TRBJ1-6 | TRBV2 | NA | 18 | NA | TGTGCCAGCAGCGAATACAGGGCCTCAAGCTCCTATAATTCACCCCTCCACTTT | CASSEYRASSSYNSPLHF
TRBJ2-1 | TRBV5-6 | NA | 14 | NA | TGTGCCAGCAGCTTGATCACAGGGCTGGATGAGCAGTTCTTC | CASSLITGLDEQFF
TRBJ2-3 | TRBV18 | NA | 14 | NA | TGTGCCAGCTCACCTGGGACAAGCACAGATACGCAGTATTTT | CASSPGTSTDTQYF
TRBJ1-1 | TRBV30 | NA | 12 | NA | TGTGCCTGGAGGCAGGGCGGAACTGAAGCTTTCTTT | CAWRQGGTEAFF
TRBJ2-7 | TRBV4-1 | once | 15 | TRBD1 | TGCGCCAGCAGCCCTACTACCGGGACAGCCTACGAGCAGTACTTC | CASSPTTGTAYEQYF
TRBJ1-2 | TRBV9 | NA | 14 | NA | TGTGCCAGCAGCGTAGATCCCAGTTTAAATGGCTACACCTTC | CASSVDPSLNGYTF
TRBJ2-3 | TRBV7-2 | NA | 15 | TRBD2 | TGTGCCAGCAGCTCGATAGCGGGGGTTGGGGATACGCAGTATTTT | CASSSIAGVGDTQYF
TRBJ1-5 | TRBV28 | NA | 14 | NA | TGTGCCAGCAGTATACCGCAGGGCAATCAGCCCCAGCATTTT | CASSIPQGNQPQHF
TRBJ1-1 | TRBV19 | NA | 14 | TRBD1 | TGTGCCCCCCCCTCCGGGACAGCCAACACTGAAGCTTTCTTT | CAPPSGTANTEAFF
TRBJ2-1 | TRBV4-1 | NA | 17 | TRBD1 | TGCGCCAGCAGCCGAGTTAAGACAGGGCTCTCCTACAATGAGCAGTTCTTC | CASSRVKTGLSYNEQFF
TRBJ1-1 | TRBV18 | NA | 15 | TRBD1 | TGTGCCAGCTCCCCCACAGGGACAGAGAACACTGAAGCTTTCTTT | CASSPTGTENTEAFF
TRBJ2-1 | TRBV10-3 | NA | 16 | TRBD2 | TGTGCCATCAGTGACAGAGCGGGGGGGACCTACAATGAGCAGTTCTTC | CAISDRAGGTYNEQFF
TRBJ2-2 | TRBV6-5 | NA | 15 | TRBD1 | TGTGCCAGCAGGAGACAGGGATTGCACACCGGGGAGCTGTTTTTT | CASRRQGLHTGELFF
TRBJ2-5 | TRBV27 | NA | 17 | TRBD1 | TGTGCCAGCAGTTTTTTAAAACCACAGGGGGCGGGAGAGACCCAGTACTTC | CASSFLKPQGAGETQYF
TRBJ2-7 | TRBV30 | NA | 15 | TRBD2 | TGTGCCTGGAGTGCTAGCGGGGGGGCTGGGTACGAGCAGTACTTC | CAWSASGGAGYEQYF
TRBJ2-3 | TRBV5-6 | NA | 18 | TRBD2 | TGTGCCAGCAGCTCGGACGACATGGCTAGCGGGTTCACAGATACGCAGTATTTT | CASSSDDMASGFTDTQYF
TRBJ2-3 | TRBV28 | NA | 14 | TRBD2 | TGTGCCAGCAGTAGGCGGGGGGTCCTCCCTACGCAGTATTTT | CASSRRGVLPTQYF
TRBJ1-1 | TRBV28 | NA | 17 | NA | TGTGCCAGCAGTTTAGGGAGGGACGCGAACATGGCTACTGAAGCTTTCTTT | CASSLGRDANMATEAFF
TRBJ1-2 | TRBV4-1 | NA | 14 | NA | TGCGCCAGCAGCCAATTAAGGACAGCCTATGGCTACACCTTC | CASSQLRTAYGYTF
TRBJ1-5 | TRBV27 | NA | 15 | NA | TGTGCCAGCAGTCCCCTCCCTGTTAGCAATCAGCCCCAGCATTTT | CASSPLPVSNQPQHF
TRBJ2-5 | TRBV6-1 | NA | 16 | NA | TGTGCCAGCAGTGACATTGTAGGGAGAGGCCAAGAGACCCAGTACTTC | CASSDIVGRGQETQYF
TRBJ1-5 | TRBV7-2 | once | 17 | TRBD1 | TGTGCCAGCAGCATCATCCGGGACAGCTATAGCAATCAGCCCCAGCATTTT | CASSIIRDSYSNQPQHF
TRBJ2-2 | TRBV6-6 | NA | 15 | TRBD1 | TGTGCCAGCAGTTATGTGGGACAGAGAACCGGGGAGCTGTTTTTT | CASSYVGQRTGELFF
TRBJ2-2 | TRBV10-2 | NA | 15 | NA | TGCGCCAGCAGATTCGAACGGTCGAACACCGGGGAGCTGTTTTTT | CASRFERSNTGELFF
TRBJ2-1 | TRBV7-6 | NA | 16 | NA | TGTGCCAGCAGCTTAGTGGTGTTGGGGGCCCACAATGAGCAGTTCTTC | CASSLVVLGAHNEQFF
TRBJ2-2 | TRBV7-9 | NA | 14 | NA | TGTGCCAGCAGCTTGGCAACGAACACCGGGGAGCTGTTTTTT | CASSLATNTGELFF